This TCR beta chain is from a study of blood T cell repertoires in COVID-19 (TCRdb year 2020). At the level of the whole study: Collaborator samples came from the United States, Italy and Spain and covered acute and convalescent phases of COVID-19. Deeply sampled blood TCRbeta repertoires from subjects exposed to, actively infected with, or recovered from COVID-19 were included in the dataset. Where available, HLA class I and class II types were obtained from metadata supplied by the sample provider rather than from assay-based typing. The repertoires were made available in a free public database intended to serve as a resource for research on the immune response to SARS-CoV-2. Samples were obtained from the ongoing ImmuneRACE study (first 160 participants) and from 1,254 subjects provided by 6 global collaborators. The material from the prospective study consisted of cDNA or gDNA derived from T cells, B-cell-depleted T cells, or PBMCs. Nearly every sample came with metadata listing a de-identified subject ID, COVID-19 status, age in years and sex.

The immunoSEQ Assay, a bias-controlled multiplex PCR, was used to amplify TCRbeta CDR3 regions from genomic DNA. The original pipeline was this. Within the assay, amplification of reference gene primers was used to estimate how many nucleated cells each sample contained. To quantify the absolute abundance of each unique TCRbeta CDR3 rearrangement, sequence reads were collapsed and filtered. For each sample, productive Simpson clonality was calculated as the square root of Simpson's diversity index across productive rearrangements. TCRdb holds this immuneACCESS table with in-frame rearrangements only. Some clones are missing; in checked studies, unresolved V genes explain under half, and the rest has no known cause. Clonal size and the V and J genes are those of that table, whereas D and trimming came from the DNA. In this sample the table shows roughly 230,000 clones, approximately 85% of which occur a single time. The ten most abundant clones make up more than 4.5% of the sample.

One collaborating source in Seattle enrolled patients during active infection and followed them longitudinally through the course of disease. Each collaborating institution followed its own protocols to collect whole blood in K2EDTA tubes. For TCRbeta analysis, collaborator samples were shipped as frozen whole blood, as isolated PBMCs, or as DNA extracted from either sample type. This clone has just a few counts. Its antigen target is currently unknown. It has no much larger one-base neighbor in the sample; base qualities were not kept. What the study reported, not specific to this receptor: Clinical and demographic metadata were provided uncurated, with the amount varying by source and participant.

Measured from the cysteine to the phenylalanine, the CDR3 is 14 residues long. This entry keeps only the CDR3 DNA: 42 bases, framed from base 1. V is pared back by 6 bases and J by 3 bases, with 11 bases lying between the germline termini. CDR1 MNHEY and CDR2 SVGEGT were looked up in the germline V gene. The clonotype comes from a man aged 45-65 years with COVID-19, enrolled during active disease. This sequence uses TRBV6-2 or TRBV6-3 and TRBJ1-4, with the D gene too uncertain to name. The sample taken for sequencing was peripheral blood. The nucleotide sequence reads TGTGCCAGCAGACCTCGAGTACCTAATGAAAAACTGTTTTTT. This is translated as CASRPRVPNEKLFF.